These 10 T cell receptor beta chains were all obtained from the same sample, sequenced in a study of molecular identifiers for immune sequencing clone quantification. TCRdb re-called the PCR reads through MiXCR, storing one row per CDR3 protein. The sample records some 680,000 distinct CDR3 sequences, around 25% being singletons. The sample was naive CD8+ T cells from blood, with Jurkat cell RNA spiked in. Subset described: FACS-sorted CD8+CD4-CCR7+CD45RA+ naive T cells. The receptors derive from a human donor in good health. Some libraries in this study had Jurkat cell RNA spiked in.

In its sample, this clonotype was seen a few times. The V and J genes are TRBV27 and TRBJ2-1; 8 bases fit TRBD1. The CDR3 sequence is 15 residues long. V was pared by 2 bases and J by 2 bases, with 2 bases of the junction left unmatched. Germline V gene data show CDR1 as MNHEY and CDR2 as SMNVEV (reference sequence). The CDR3 DNA reads TGTGCCAGCAGTTTACAGGACAGGGCCTACAATGAGCAGTTCTTC. Amino acids: CASSLQDRAYNEQFF.

The rearrangement uses TRBV6-5 and TRBJ2-7; 7 bases fit TRBD2. The J segment lost 3 bases and the V segment lost 2 bases, leaving 1 base of the junction unmatched. The CDR3 consists of 13 residues. Germline lookup yields CDR1 MNHEY and CDR2 SVGAGI. CDR3 in amino acids: CASSYAGVYEQYF. In DNA form, the CDR3 reads TGTGCCAGCAGTTACGCGGGAGTCTACGAGCAGTACTTC.

This clonotype has a count of ten or more. The rearrangement links TRBV6-2 or TRBV6-3 to TRBJ2-5; D gene uncertain. Trimming took 2 bases from V and 3 from J, leaving 22 bases between them. CDR3 length equals 18 residues. The germline CDR1 and CDR2 sequences are MNHEY and SVGEGT. CDR3 sequence: CASSYTDRPGLRKETQYF. The CDR3 DNA reads as TGTGCCAGCAGTTACACGGATCGGCCTGGGTTACGGAAAGAGACCCAGTACTTC.

This clonotype was found many times. V usage is TRBV7-9 and J usage is TRBJ2-7; D gene unclear. V lost 0 bases and J 4 bases, leaving 7 bases between the germline ends. From germline, CDR1 is SEHNR and CDR2 FQNEAQ (reference sequence). The CDR3 runs 13 residues. The CDR3 here is CASSLAPGYEQYF. Written as DNA, the CDR3 is TGTGCCAGCAGCTTAGCCCCTGGGTACGAGCAGTACTTC.

There are a few counts of this clonotype. This chain connects TRBV5-6 to TRBJ1-5; TRBD1 matches at 8 bases. V was clipped by 6 bases and J by 6 bases; unmatched bases: 14. The CDR3 extends over 16 amino acids. Germline V gene lookup returns CDR1 SGHDT and CDR2 YYEEEE. CDR3 in amino acids: CASTMWGTGGFQPQHF. The CDR3 DNA is TGTGCCAGCACCATGTGGGGGACAGGAGGTTTTCAGCCCCAGCATTTT. Complete variable domain (other parts from reference TRBV5-6 and TRBJ1-5): DAGVTQSPTHLIKTRGQQVTLRCSPKSGHDTVSWYQQALGQGPQFIFQYYEEEERQRGNFPDRFSGHQFPNYSSELNVNALLLGDSALYLCASTMWGTGGFQPQHFGDGTRLSIL.

In this sample, this clonotype turned up many times. The chain links TRBV2 to TRBJ1-5; 7 bases agree with TRBD1. Per the germline V gene, CDR1 is SNHLY and CDR2 is FYNNEI. The CDR3 spans 15 residues. Trimming at V came to 0 bases and at J to 6 bases, leaving 5 bases not matched to a gene. For the CDR3, the DNA is TGTGCCAGCAGTGAAGCAACAGGGGTCTCTCAGCCCCAGCATTTT. Its protein is CASSEATGVSQPQHF. The whole variable domain, filled in from reference TRBV2 and TRBJ1-5, reads EPEVTQTPSHQVTQMGQEVILRCVPISNHLYFYWYRQILGQKVEFLVSFYNNEISEKSEIFDDQFSVERPDGSNFTLKIRSTKLEDSAMYFCASSEATGVSQPQHFGDGTRLSIL.

V gene TRBV4-2 combines with J gene TRBJ2-7; the match to TRBD2 covers 9 bases. This CDR3 comprises 15 residues. J gave up 3 bases and V 4 bases, and 7 bases lay outside the gene matches. The V gene's germline CDR1 is LGHNA and CDR2 YNFKEQ. The chain's CDR3 is CASSLEASGVYEQYF. The CDR3 bases are TGTGCCAGCAGCCTAGAGGCTAGCGGGGTCTACGAGCAGTACTTC.

This clonotype was seen ten or more times. The chain joins TRBV19 to TRBJ2-1; 10 nucleotides line up with TRBD2. The trim removed 5 bases at V and 10 bases at J, leaving 2 bases unmatched. Germline CDR1 is LNHDA and CDR2 is SQIVND (reference sequence). The CDR3 runs to 12 residues. The DNA of the CDR3 is TGTGCCAGTAGTCCACTAGCGGGGGAGCAGTTCTTC. As protein: CASSPLAGEQFF.

The chain combines TRBV20-1 with TRBJ2-1; weak D call: TRBD1 (5 bases). Germline V lookup: CDR1 DFQATT, CDR2 SNEGSKA (reference sequence). Trimming took 0 bases from V and 0 from J, leaving 12 bases between them. The CDR3 has 16 amino acids. The CDR3 nucleotides are TGCAGTGCTAGAGATGGGGCCGGCAGCTCCTACAATGAGCAGTTCTTC. This translates into CSARDGAGSSYNEQFF.

The sample holds a few counts of this clonotype. This sequence joins TRBV12-3 or TRBV12-4 and TRBJ1-3; a weak D match, TRBD1 (5 bases). V gave up 6 bases and J gave up 7 bases, with 22 bases separating them. This CDR3 region has 16 residues. In nucleotides, the CDR3 is TGTGCCAGCAGCCCCACTTCGGGGGGGACCGGGAACACCATATATTTT. Translation: CASSPTSGGTGNTIYF.